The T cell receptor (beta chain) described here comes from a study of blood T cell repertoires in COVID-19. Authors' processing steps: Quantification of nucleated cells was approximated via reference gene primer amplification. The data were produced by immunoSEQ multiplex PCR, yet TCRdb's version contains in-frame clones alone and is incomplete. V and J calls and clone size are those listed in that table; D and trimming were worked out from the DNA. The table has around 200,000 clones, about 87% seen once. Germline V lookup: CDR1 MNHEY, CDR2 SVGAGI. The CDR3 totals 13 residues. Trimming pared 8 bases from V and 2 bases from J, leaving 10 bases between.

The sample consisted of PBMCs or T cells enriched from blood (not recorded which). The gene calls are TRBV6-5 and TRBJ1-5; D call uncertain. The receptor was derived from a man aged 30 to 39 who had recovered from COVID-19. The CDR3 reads CASAYGGNQPQHF. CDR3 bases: TGTGCCAGCGCATACGGGGGCAATCAGCCCCAGCATTTT.